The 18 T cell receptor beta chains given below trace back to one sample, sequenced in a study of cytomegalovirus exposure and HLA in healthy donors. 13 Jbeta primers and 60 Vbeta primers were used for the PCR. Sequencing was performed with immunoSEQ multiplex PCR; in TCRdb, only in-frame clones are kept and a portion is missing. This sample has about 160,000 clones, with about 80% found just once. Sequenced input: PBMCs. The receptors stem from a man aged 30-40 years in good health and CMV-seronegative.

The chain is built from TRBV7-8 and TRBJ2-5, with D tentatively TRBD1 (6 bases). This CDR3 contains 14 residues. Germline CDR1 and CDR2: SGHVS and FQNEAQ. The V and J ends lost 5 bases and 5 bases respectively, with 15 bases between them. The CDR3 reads CASSSAGVPETQYF. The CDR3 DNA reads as TGTGCCAGCAGCAGCGCAGGGGTCCCCGAGACCCAGTACTTC.

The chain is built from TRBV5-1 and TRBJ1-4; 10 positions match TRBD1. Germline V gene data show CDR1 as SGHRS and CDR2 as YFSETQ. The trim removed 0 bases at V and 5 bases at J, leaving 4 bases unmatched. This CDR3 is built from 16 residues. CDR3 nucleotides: TGCGCCAGCAGCTTGGCCGGGGACAGGGGAAATGAAAAACTGTTTTTT. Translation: CASSLAGDRGNEKLFF.

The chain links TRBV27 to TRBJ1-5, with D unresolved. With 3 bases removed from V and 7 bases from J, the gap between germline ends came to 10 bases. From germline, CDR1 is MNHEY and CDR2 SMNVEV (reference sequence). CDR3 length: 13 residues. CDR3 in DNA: TGTGCCAGCAGTTTCCGGGGTGACCAGCCCCAGCATTTT. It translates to CASSFRGDQPQHF.

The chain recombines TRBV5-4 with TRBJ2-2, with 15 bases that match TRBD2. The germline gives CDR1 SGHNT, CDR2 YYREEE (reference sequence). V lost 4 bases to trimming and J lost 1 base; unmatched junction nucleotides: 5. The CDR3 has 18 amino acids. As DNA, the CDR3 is TGTGCCAGCAGCCCGGGACTAGCGGGAGGCCTGAACACCGGGGAGCTGTTTTTT. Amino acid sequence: CASSPGLAGGLNTGELFF.

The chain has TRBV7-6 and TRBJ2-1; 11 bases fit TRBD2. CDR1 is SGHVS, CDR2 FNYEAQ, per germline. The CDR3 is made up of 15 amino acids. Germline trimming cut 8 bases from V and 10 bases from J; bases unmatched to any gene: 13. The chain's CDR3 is CASAPIAGGPEEQFF. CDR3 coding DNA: TGTGCCAGCGCTCCCATAGCGGGAGGGCCGGAGGAGCAGTTCTTC.

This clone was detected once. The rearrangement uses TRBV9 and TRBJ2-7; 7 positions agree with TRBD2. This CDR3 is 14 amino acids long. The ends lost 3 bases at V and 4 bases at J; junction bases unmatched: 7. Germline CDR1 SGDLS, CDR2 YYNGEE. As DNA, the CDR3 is TGTGCCAGCAGCGGCGGGGGAATTGCGTACGAGCAGTACTTC. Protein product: CASSGGGIAYEQYF.

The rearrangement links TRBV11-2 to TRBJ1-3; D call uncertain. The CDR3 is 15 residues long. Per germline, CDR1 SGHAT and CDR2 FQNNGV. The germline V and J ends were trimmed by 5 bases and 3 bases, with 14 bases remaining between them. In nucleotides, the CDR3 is TGTGCCAGCAGCCCACTGGGCGGGCTTGGAAACACCATATATTTT. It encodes CASSPLGGLGNTIYF.

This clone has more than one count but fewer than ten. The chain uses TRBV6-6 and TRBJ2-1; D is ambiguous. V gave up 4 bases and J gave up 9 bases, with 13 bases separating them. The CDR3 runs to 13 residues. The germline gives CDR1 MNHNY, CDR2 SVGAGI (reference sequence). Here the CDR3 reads CASSSLMWSEQFF. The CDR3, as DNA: TGTGCCAGCAGTTCTCTCATGTGGAGTGAGCAGTTCTTC.

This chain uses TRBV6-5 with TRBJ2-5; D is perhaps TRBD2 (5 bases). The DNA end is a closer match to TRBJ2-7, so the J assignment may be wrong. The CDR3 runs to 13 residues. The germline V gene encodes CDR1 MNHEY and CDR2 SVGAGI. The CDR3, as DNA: TGTGCCAGCACCCCGGAGGCTTCCTACGAGCAGTACTTC. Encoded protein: CASTPEASYEQYF.

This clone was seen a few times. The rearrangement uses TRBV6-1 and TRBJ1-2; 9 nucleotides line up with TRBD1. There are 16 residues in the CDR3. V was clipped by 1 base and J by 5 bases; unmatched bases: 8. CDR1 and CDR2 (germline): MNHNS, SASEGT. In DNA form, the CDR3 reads TGTGCCAGCAGTGAAGAAATAGGGACAGGGTATTATGGCTACACCTTC. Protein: CASSEEIGTGYYGYTF.

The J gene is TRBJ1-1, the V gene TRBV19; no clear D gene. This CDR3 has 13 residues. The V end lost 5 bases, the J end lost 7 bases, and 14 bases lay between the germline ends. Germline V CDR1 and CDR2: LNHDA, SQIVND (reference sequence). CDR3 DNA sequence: TGTGCCAGTAGTCTTGAGCGGCGGGGTGAAGCTTTCTTT. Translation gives CASSLERRGEAFF.

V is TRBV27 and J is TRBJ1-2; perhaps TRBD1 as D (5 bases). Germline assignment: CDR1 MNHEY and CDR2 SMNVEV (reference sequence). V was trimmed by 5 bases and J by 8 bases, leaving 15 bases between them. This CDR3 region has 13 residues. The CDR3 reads CASSTGPLGGYTF. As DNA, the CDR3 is TGTGCCAGCAGTACAGGTCCCCTGGGGGGCTACACCTTC.

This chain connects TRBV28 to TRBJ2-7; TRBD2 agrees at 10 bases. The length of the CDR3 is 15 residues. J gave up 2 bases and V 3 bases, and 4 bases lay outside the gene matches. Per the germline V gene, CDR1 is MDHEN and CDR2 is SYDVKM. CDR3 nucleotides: TGTGCCAGCAGTTTCGGGACTAGCGTGACCTACGAGCAGTACTTC. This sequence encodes CASSFGTSVTYEQYF.

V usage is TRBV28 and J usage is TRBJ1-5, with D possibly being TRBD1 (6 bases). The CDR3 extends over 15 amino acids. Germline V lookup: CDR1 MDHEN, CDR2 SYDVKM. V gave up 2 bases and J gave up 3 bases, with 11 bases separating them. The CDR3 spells CASSLVGQHNQPQHF. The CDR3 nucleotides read TGTGCCAGCAGTTTAGTAGGACAGCACAATCAGCCCCAGCATTTT.

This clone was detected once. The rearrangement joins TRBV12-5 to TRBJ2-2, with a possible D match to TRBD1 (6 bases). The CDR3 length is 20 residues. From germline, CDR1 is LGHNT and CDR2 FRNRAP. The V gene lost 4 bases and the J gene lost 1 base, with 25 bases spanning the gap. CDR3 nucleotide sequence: TGTGCTAGTGGTTCCAAACAGGGAAGAGGTGACGGGGAGAACACCGGGGAGCTGTTTTTT. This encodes CASGSKQGRGDGENTGELFF.

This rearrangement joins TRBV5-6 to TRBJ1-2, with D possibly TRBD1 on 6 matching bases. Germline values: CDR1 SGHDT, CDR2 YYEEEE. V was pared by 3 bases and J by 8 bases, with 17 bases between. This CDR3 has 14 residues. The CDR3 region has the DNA TGTGCCAGCAGCTCCTCACCAAAGGGGGGGGGCTACACCTTC. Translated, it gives CASSSSPKGGGYTF.

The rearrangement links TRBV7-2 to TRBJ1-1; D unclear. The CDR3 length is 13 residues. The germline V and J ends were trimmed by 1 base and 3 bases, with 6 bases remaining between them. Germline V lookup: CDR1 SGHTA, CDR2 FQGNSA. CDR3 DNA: TGTGCCAGCAGCTTAGTTCCGGACACTGAAGCTTTCTTT. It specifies CASSLVPDTEAFF.

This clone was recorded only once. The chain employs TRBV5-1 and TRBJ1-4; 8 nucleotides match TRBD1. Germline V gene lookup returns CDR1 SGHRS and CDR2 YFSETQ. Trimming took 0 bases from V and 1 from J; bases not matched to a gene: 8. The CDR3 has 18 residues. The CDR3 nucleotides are TGCGCCAGCAGCTTGGCCCCGGACAGGGTGGGAACTAATGAAAAACTGTTTTTT. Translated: CASSLAPDRVGTNEKLFF.